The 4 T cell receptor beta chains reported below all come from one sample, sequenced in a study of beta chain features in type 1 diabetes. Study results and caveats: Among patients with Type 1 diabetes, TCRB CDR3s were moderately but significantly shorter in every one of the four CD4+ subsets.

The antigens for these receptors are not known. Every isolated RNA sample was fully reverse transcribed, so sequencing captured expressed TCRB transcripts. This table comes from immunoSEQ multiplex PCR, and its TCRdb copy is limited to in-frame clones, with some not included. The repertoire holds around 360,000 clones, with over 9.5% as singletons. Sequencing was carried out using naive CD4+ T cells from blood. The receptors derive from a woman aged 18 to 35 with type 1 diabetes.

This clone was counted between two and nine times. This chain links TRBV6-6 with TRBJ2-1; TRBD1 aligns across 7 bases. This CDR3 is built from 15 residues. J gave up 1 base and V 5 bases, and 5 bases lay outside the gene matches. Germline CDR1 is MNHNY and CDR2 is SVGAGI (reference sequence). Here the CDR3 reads CASSDRVVSYNEQFF. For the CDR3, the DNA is TGTGCCAGCAGTGACAGGGTAGTATCCTACAATGAGCAGTTCTTC.

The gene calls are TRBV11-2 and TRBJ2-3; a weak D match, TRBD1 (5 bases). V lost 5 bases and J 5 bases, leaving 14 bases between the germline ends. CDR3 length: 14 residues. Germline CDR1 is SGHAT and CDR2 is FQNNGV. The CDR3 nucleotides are TGTGCCAGCAGCCTGACAGATACACTAGATACGCAGTATTTT. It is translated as CASSLTDTLDTQYF.

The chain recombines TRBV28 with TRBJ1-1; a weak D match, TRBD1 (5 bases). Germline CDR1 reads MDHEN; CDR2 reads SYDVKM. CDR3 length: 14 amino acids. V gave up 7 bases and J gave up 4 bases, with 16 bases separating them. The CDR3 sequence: CASKSGTDSTEAFF. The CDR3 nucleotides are TGTGCCAGCAAAAGCGGGACGGATAGCACTGAAGCTTTCTTT.

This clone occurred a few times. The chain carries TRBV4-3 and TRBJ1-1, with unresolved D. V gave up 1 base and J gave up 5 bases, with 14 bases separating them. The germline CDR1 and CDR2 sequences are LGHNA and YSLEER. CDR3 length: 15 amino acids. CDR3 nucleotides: TGCGCCAGCAGCCAAGGGGCCCCAGCCTCGACTGAAGCTTTCTTT. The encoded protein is CASSQGAPASTEAFF.